Listed below are T cell receptor beta chains from one sample, sequenced in a study of the immune and genomic landscape of osteosarcoma. This table comes from immunoSEQ multiplex PCR, and its TCRdb copy is limited to in-frame clones, with some not included. The sample comprises 500 to 650 clones, 60% to 80% of which are singletons, and about 25% rests with the top ten. Specimen: osteosarcoma tumor tissue from the lung. These receptors all come from a human donor with osteosarcoma. Both conserved end residues are part of each CDR3. The D gene is left open where the match is weak. Expanded clones get a size class; other rows say once, few or many, or leave the size out.

d_call j_call v_call clone_size cdr3_aa cdr3_nt
TRBD1 TRBJ2-7 TRBV30 . CAWRGTGRSYEQYF TGTGCCTGGAGGGGGACAGGGAGGTCCTACGAGCAGTACTTC
. TRBJ2-1 TRBV30 . CAWSRTRVGWYNEQFF TGTGCCTGGAGTAGAACTAGGGTCGGGTGGTACAATGAGCAGTTCTTC
. TRBJ1-2 TRBV5-8 hyperexpanded CASSLESSLYNYGYTF TGTGCCAGCAGCTTGGAGTCGTCCCTTTATAACTATGGCTACACCTTC
TRBD1 TRBJ1-5 TRBV19 few CASSMWRGPSQPQHF TGTGCCAGTAGTATGTGGAGGGGGCCTAGTCAGCCCCAGCATTTT
TRBD1 TRBJ2-1 TRBV6-5 . CASSSKDRGLNEQFF TGTGCCAGCAGTTCAAAGGACAGGGGGCTAAATGAGCAGTTCTTC
. TRBJ2-7 TRBV7-9 . CASSLVSAYEQYF TGTGCCAGCAGCTTGGTTAGCGCCTACGAGCAGTACTTC
. TRBJ1-4 TRBV15 . CATSRDLGHLRPGGNEKLFF TGTGCCACCAGCAGAGATCTTGGGCACCTGAGGCCCGGAGGTAATGAAAAACTGTTTTTT
. TRBJ1-5 TRBV27 . CASSLSPGNQPQHF TGTGCCAGCAGTTTATCGCCAGGGAACCAGCCCCAGCATTTT
. TRBJ1-2 TRBV25-1 few CASSELANGYTF TGTGCCAGCAGTGAATTGGCGAACGGCTACACCTTC
. TRBJ1-4 TRBV25-1 . CASSESGRFEKLFF TGTGCCAGCAGTGAATCGGGCCGGTTTGAAAAACTGTTTTTT
TRBD1 TRBJ1-6 TRBV6-4 few CASSPGQGNSPLHF TGTGCCAGCAGTCCAGGACAGGGAAATTCACCCCTCCACTTT
. TRBJ1-5 TRBV7-2 . CASSATGAGYSNQPQHF TGTGCCAGCAGCGCCACTGGGGCCGGGTATAGCAATCAGCCCCAGCATTTT
. TRBJ2-4 TRBV29-1 . CSVEHVNIQYF TGCAGCGTTGAACACGTAAACATTCAGTACTTC
TRBD1 TRBJ1-2 TRBV7-3 few CASSLSSGGDGYTF TGTGCCAGCAGCTTAAGTTCAGGGGGTGATGGCTACACCTTC
. TRBJ1-1 TRBV10-3 . CAIRSQGRGTEAFF TGTGCCATCAGATCACAGGGAAGGGGCACTGAAGCTTTCTTT
. TRBJ2-1 TRBV29-1 large CSVEGLGRVYEQFF TGCAGCGTTGAAGGCTTAGGCAGGGTCTATGAGCAGTTCTTC
TRBD1 TRBJ1-2 TRBV6-5 once CASSSGQGAYYGYTF TGTGCCAGCAGTAGCGGACAGGGGGCTTACTATGGCTACACCTTC
TRBD1 TRBJ1-5 TRBV4-2 . CASSQEMDRGIQPQHF TGTGCCAGCAGCCAAGAGATGGACAGGGGAATTCAGCCCCAGCATTTT
TRBD1 TRBJ1-2 TRBV9 . CASSVAPRQGDYGYTF TGTGCCAGCAGCGTAGCCCCCCGACAGGGAGACTATGGCTACACCTTC
. TRBJ1-6 TRBV28 . CASSLSPNSPLHF TGTGCCAGCAGTTTATCCCCAAATTCACCCCTCCACTTT
. TRBJ2-3 TRBV5-4 once CASSWDSPGADTQYF TGTGCCAGCAGCTGGGACTCACCGGGGGCAGATACGCAGTATTTT
. TRBJ2-7 TRBV11-2 . CASSFTENYEQYF TGTGCCAGCAGCTTTACAGAAAACTACGAGCAGTACTTC
. TRBJ1-3 TRBV12-5 . CASALQATIYF TGTGCTAGTGCCTTACAGGCCACCATATATTTT
. TRBJ1-1 TRBV7-9 . CASSGGRVRTLNTEAFF TGTGCCAGCAGCGGTGGACGGGTAAGGACCCTGAACACTGAAGCTTTCTTT
TRBD2 TRBJ2-1 TRBV7-2 . CASSLLTSGSYNEQFF TGTGCCAGCAGCTTACTAACTAGCGGCTCCTACAATGAGCAGTTCTTC
. TRBJ1-1 TRBV5-1 . CASSWATPAGTEAFF TGCGCCAGCAGCTGGGCAACCCCGGCAGGCACTGAAGCTTTCTTT
. TRBJ1-1 TRBV18 . CASFARLENTEAFF TGTGCCAGCTTCGCTCGATTGGAGAACACTGAAGCTTTCTTT